The following is a T cell receptor beta chain sequence with its context. The data derive from a study of blood T cells in healthy people across ages. A J-beta primer mix and a sample-barcoded 5' primer were used in a second PCR of roughly 6 to 11 cycles. TCRdb reprocessed the 5' RACE reads with MiXCR, giving one entry per CDR3 protein. This table has roughly 2 million distinct CDR3 sequences, around 50% appearing once. Between the trimmed V and J ends, which lost 1 base and 1 base, there was a span of 19 bases. Germline CDR1 and CDR2: SGHAT and FQNNGV. The CDR3 covers 18 residues. The TCR sequence derives from a woman between 40 and 50 years old in good health. Sequencing input: blood. V and J are TRBV11-2 and TRBJ1-1; D uncertain. The DNA for the CDR3 is TGTGCCAGCAGCTTAGTAACTCCCTACCCCGGAGGGAACACTGAAGCTTTCTTT. Translation: CASSLVTPYPGGNTEAFF.